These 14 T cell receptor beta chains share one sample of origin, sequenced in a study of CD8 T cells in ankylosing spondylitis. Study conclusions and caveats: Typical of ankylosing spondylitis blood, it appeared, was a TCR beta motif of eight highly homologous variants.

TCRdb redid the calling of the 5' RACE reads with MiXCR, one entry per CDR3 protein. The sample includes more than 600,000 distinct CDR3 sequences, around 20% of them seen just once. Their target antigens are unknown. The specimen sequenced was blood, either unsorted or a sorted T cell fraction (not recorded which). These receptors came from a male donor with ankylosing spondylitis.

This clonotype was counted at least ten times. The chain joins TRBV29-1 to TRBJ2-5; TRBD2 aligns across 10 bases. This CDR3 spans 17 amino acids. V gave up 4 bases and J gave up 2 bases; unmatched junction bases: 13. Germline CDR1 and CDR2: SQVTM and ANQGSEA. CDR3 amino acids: CSVVGLAGVGRQETQYF. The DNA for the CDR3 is TGCAGCGTTGTTGGGCTAGCGGGAGTGGGGCGACAAGAGACCCAGTACTTC.

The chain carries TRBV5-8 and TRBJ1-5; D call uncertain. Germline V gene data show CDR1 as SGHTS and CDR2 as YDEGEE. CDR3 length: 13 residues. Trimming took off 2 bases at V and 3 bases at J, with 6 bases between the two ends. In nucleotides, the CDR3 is TGTGCCAGCAGCTTCGTTCCCAATCAGCCCCAGCATTTT. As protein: CASSFVPNQPQHF. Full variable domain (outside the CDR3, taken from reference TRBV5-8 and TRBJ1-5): EAGVTQSPTHLIKTRGQQATLRCSPISGHTSVYWYQQALGLGLQFLLWYDEGEERNRGNFPPRFSGRQFPNYSSELNVNALELEDSALYLCASSFVPNQPQHFGDGTRLSIL.

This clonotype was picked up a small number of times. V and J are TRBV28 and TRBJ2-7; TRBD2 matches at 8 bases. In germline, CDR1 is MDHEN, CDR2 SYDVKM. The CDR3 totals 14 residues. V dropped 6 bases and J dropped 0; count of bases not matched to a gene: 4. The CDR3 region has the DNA TGTGCCAGCAGAGGCGGGGGGAGCTCCTACGAGCAGTACTTC. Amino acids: CASRGGGSSYEQYF.

CDR3 sequence (DNA): TGTGCCAGCAGCGCCAACAGGGGGGAAGCTTTCTTT. This sequence encodes CASSANRGEAFF. V is TRBV11-2 and J is TRBJ1-1, with 8 bases lining up with TRBD1. The CDR3 length is 12 residues. The J segment lost 8 bases and the V segment lost 5 bases, leaving 4 bases of the junction unmatched. Germline CDR1 SGHAT, CDR2 FQNNGV.

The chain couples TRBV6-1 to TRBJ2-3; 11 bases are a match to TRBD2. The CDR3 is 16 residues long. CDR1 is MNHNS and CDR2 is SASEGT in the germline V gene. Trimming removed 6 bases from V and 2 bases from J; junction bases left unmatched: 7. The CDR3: CASRRGLAADTDTQYF. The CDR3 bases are TGTGCCAGCAGACGGGGACTAGCGGCCGACACAGATACGCAGTATTTT.

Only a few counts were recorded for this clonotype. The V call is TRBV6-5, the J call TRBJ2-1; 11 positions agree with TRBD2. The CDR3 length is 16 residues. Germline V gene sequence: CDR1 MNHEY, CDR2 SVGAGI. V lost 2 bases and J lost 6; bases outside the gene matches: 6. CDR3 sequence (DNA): TGTGCCAGCAGTTACGAACTAGCGGGAGTAGCCAATGAGCAGTTCTTC. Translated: CASSYELAGVANEQFF.

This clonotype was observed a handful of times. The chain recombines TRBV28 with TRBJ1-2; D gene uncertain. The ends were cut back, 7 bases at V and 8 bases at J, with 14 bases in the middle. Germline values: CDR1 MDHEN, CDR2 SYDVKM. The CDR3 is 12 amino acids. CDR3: CASTMIPRGYTF. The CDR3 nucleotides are TGTGCCAGCACGATGATCCCGCGGGGCTACACCTTC.

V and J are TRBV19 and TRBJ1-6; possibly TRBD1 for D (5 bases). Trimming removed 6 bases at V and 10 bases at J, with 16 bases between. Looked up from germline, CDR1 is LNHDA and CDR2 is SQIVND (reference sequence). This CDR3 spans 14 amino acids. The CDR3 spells CASRKFQGASPLHF. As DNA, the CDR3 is TGTGCCAGTAGAAAATTCCAGGGAGCCTCACCCCTCCACTTT. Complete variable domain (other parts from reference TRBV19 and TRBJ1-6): DGGITQSPKYLFRKEGQNVTLSCEQNLNHDAMYWYRQDPGQGLRLIYYSQIVNDFQKGDIAEGYSVSREKKESFPLTVTSAQKNPTAFYLCASRKFQGASPLHFGNGTRLTVT.

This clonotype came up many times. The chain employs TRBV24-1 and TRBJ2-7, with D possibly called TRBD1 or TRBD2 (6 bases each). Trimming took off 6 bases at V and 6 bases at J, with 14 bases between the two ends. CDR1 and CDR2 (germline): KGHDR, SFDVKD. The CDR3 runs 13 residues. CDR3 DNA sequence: TGTGCCACCAGTTCTTGGGGGGACACCGAGCAGTACTTC. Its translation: CATSSWGDTEQYF.

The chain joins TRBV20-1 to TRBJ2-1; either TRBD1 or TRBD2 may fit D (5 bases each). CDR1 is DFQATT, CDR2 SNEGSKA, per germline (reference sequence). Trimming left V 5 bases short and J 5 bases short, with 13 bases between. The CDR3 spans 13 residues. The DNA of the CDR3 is TGCAGTGCTGGACAAGGGACCAACAATGAGCAGTTCTTC. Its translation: CSAGQGTNNEQFF.

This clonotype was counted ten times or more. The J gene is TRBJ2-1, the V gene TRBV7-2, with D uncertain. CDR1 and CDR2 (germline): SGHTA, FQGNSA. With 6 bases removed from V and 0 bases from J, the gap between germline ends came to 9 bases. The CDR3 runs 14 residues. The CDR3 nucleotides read TGTGCCAGCAGTCAACGGGTCTCCTACAATGAGCAGTTCTTC. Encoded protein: CASSQRVSYNEQFF. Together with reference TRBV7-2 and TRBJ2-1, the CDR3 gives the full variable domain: GAGVSQSPSNKVTEKGKDVELRCDPISGHTALYWYRQSLGQGLEFLIYFQGNSAPDKSGLPSDRFSAERTGGSVSTLTIQRTQQEDSAVYLCASSQRVSYNEQFFGPGTRLTVL.

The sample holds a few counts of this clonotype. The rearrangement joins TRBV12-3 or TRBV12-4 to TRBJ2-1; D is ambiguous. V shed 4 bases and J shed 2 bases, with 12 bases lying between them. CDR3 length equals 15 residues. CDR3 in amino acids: CASSSLLGTYNEQFF. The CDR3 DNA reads TGTGCCAGCAGTTCTCTTTTGGGCACCTACAATGAGCAGTTCTTC.

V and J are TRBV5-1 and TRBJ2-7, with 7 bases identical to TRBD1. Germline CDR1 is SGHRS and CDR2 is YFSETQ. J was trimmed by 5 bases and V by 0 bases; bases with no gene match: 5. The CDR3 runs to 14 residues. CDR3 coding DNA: TGCGCCAGCAGCTTGGAGGGGGCCGGGGACGAGCAGTACTTC. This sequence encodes CASSLEGAGDEQYF.

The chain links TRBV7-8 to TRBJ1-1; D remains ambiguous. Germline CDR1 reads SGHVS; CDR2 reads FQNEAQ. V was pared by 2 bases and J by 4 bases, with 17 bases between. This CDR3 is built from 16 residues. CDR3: CASSLWEEGKGTEAFF. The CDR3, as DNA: TGTGCCAGCAGCTTATGGGAGGAGGGCAAGGGCACTGAAGCTTTCTTT.